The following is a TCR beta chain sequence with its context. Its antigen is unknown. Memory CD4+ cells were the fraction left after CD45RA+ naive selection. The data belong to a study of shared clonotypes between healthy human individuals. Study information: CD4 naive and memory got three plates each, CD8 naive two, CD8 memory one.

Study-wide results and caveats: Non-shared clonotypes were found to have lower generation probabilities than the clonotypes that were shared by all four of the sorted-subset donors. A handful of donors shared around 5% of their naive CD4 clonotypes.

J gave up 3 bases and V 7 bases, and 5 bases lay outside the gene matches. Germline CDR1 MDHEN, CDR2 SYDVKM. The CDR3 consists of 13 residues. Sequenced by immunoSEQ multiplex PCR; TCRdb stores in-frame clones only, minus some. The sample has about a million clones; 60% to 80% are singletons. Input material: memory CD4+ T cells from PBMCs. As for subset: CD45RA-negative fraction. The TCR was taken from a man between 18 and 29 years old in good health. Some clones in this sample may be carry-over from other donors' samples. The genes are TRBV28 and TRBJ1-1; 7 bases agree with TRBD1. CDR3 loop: CASNWDSHTEAFF. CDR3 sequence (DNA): TGTGCCAGCAATTGGGACAGTCACACTGAAGCTTTCTTT.